A single sample is the source of the 13 T cell receptor beta chains below, sequenced in a study of monozygotic twins with inflammatory bowel disease. TCRdb re-called the 5' RACE reads; one entry per CDR3 protein, DNA not given. This sample carries about 300,000 distinct CDR3 sequences, with approximately 5.4% going to the ten biggest clones. The specimen sequenced was blood. These TCRs come from a human donor with ulcerative colitis or Crohn's disease, or a healthy co-twin of an affected twin (not recorded which).

This chain joins TRBV13 and TRBJ2-1; the D call from TCRdb, TRBD1, cannot be confirmed without DNA. There are 15 residues in the CDR3. From germline, CDR1 is PRHDT and CDR2 FYEKMQ (reference sequence). CDR3: CASSLGAQGRNEQFF. The full variable domain, completed using reference TRBV13 and TRBJ2-1, is AAGVIQSPRHLIKEKRETATLKCYPIPRHDTVYWYQQGPGQDPQFLISFYEKMQSDKGSIPDRFSAQQFSDYHSELNMSSLELGDSALYFCASSLGAQGRNEQFFGPGTRLTVL.

This chain connects TRBV6-2 or TRBV6-3 to TRBJ2-5. The CDR3 is made up of 15 amino acids. Germline CDR1 reads MNHEY; CDR2 reads SVGEGT. The CDR3 loop reads CASSSSHDQFWTQYF.

The chain joins TRBV5-4 to TRBJ1-4. This CDR3 comprises 15 residues. Germline CDR1 reads SGHNT; CDR2 reads YYREEE (reference sequence). This chain's CDR3 is CASSLVSGRSGKLFF.

The CDR3 protein is CASSDNYNEQFF. The V and J genes are TRBV5-1 and TRBJ2-1. CDR3 length equals 12 residues. Germline values: CDR1 SGHRS, CDR2 YFSETQ. Full variable domain (missing parts from reference TRBV5-1 and TRBJ2-1): KAGVTQTPRYLIKTRGQQVTLSCSPISGHRSVSWYQQTPGQGLQFLFEYFSETQRNKGNFPGRFSGRQFSNSRSEMNVSTLELGDSALYLCASSDNYNEQFFGPGTRLTVL.

The rearrangement joins TRBV20-1 to TRBJ2-3; TCRdb's D call of TRBD1 is untestable without DNA. The CDR3 has 15 amino acids. CDR1 DFQATT and CDR2 SNEGSKA come from the germline V gene (reference sequence). The CDR3 loop is CSSGGGTASTDTQYF.

The chain has TRBV5-1 and TRBJ1-4. The CDR3 loop spans 16 amino acids. In germline, CDR1 is SGHRS, CDR2 YFSETQ. The CDR3 here is CASSLLGSATNEKLFF. Complete variable domain (other parts from reference TRBV5-1 and TRBJ1-4): KAGVTQTPRYLIKTRGQQVTLSCSPISGHRSVSWYQQTPGQGLQFLFEYFSETQRNKGNFPGRFSGRQFSNSRSEMNVSTLELGDSALYLCASSLLGSATNEKLFFGSGTQLSVL.

This chain links TRBV20-1 with TRBJ1-1; TCRdb's D call of TRBD1 is untestable without DNA. Germline V gene data show CDR1 as DFQATT and CDR2 as SNEGSKA (reference sequence). This CDR3 is built from 13 residues. The CDR3 spells CSAKTGVNTEAFF.

The chain carries TRBV10-1 and TRBJ2-1. The germline CDR1 and CDR2 sequences are WNHNN and SYGVQD (reference sequence). This CDR3 contains 12 residues. CDR3: CASSANQHEQFF.

CDR3 loop: CASSFGNGITDTQYF. The chain carries TRBV7-8 and TRBJ2-3; the TCRdb D gene call, TRBD1, has no DNA to confirm it. CDR3 length: 15 residues. Germline V gene sequence: CDR1 SGHVS, CDR2 FQNEAQ.

The V and J genes are TRBV20-1 and TRBJ2-1. The CDR3 is 14 amino acids. Germline CDR1 DFQATT, CDR2 SNEGSKA (reference sequence). CDR3 residues: CSALSGSRYNEQFF.

V gene TRBV7-3 combines with J gene TRBJ1-6. This CDR3 contains 13 residues. The germline V gene encodes CDR1 SGHTA and CDR2 FQGTGA. CDR3 loop: CASSSQLGSPLHF.

The genes are TRBV6-6 and TRBJ1-2; TCRdb picks TRBD1, but there is no DNA to check that call. Per germline, CDR1 MNHNY and CDR2 SVGAGI (reference sequence). The CDR3 has 13 residues. CDR3 protein: CASSYPRDTGYTF.

This chain uses TRBV20-1 with TRBJ1-1; the TRBD1 assignment by TCRdb is unverifiable without DNA. This CDR3 is 14 amino acids long. Germline assignment: CDR1 DFQATT and CDR2 SNEGSKA (reference sequence). The CDR3: CSASQGAGGTEAFF.